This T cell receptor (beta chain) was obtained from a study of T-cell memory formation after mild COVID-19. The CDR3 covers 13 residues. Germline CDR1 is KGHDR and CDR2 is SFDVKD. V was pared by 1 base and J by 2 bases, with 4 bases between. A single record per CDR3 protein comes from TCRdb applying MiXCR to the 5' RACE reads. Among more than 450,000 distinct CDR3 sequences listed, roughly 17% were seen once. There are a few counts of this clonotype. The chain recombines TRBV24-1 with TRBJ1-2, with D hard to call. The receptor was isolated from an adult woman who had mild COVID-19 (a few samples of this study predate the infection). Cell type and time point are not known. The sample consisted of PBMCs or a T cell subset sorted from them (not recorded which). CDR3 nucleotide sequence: TGTGCCACCAGTGATTTTGGGAACTATGGCTACACCTTC. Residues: CATSDFGNYGYTF.